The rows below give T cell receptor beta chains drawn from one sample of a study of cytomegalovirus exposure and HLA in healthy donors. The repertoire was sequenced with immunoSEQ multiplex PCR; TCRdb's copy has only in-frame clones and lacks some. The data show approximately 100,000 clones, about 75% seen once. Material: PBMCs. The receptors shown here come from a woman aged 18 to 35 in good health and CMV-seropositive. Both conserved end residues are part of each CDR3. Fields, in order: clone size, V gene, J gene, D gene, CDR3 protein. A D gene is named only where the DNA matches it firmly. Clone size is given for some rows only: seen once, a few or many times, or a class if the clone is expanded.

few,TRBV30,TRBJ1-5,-,CAWSLSSSEQPQHF
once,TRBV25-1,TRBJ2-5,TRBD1,CASGSGTGISQETQYF
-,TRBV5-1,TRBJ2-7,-,CASSLLAGYEQYF
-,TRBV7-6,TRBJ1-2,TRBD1,CASSGLGTGGGYTF
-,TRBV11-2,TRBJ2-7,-,CASSLDQGGGYEQYF
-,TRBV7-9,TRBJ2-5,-,CASTRTQGIQETQYF
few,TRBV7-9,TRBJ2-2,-,CASSAPLGRPGELFF
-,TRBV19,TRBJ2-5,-,CASSKPRQEETQYF
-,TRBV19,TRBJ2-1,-,CASRTVTGDNEQFF
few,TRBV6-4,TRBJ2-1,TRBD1,CASSDATGQANEQFF
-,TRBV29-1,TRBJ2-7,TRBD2,CSVGTSAFYEQYF
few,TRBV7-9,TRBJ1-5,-,CASSSSGTTSNQPQHF
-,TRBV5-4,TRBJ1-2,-,CASSPDSFYGYTF
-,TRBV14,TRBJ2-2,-,CASSQGQVNTGELFF
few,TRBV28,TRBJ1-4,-,CASSPWGGLNEKLFF
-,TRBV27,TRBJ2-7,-,CASSSQVSYEQYF
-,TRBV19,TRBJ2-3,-,CASSSVAGSTDTQYF
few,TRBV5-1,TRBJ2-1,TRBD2,CASGNRSGIQFF
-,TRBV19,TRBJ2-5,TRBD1,CASSVQPTGWKETQYF
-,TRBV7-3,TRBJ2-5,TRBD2,CASSLTASGAQETQYF
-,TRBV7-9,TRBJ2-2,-,CASSLGTSFTGELFF
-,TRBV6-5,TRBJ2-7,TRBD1,CASSATGTGVREQYF
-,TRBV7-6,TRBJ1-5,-,CASSPGEQGPYSNQPQHF
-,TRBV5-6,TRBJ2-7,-,CASSLGSLYEQSF
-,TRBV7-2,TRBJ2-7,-,CASSYYRGGNYEQYF
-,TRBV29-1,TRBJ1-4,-,CSVGGEMKLFF
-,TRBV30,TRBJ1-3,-,CSGAALDYGNTIYF
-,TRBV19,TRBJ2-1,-,CASSLSSYNEQFF
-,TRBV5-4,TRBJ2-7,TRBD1,CASSLEQGADEQYF
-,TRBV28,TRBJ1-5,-,CASSLPTRKRSQPQHF
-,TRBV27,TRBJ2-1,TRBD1,CASRWDRGYYNEQFF
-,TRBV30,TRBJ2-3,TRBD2,CAWSHVSGRANTQYF
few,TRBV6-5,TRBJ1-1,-,CATRGLMNTEAFF
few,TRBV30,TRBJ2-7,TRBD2,CAWSVRGSGNYEQYF
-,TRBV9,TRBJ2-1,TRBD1,CASSAGQGAYNEQFF
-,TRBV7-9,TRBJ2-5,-,CASSFLQETQYF
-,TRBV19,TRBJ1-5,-,CASRTGLRNNQPQHF
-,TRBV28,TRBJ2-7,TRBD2,CASSSGLASEQYF
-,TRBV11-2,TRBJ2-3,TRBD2,CASSLKPAGGIEDTQYF
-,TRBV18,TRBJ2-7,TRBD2,CASSPPGLANYEQYF
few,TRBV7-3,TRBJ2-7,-,CASSSAQGYEQYF
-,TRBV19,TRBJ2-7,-,CASSIRQGSEQYF
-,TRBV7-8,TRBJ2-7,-,CASSDRSYEQYF
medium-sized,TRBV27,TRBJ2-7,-,CASSLSDSSSYEQYF
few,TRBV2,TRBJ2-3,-,CASSEDRFTDTQYF
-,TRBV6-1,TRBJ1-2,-,CASLTWGPYGYTF
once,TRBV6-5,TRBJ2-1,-,CASRLTLSSYNEQFF
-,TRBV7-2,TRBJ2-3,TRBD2,CASSLRLAGSVDTQYF
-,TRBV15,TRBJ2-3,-,CATSRDGVEGWSDTQYF
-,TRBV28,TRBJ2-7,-,CASSFVTLGQHYEQYF
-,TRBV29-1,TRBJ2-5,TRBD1,CSAWTGWGETQYF
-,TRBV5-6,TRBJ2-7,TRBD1,CASSTGQGDYEQYF
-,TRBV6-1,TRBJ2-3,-,CASSKGSDTDTQYF
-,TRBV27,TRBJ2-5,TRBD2,CASSLGGEQTQYF